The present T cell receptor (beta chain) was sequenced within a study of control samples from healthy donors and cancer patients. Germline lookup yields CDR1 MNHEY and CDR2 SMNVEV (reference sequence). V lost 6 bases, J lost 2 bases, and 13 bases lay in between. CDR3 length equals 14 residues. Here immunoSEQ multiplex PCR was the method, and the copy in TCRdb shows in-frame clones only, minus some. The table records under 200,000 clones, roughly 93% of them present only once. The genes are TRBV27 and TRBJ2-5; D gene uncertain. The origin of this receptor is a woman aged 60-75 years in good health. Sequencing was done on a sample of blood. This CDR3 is CASRKTPAQETQYF. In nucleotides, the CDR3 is TGTGCCAGCAGGAAGACTCCCGCACAAGAGACCCAGTACTTC.